The source of this T cell receptor (beta chain) is a study of CD8+CD57+ T cells in acquired aplastic anemia. Background on the study: When averaged, DNA from sorted CD4+ and CD8+ cells came to about 2.9 ug. Study results and limitations: Between patients and controls, CD8+ Simpson's diversity did not vary significantly. Around 29 shared CD8+ CDR3s appeared highly expressed within patients' immunodominant clones.

Using genomic DNA as the template, TCR beta VDJ and CDR3 profiling was carried out. A single record per CDR3 protein comes from TCRdb applying MiXCR to the reads. There are about 160,000 distinct CDR3 sequences in the sample; roughly 45% occur only once, and approximately 1.1% lies in the top ten. In germline, CDR1 is DFQATT, CDR2 SNEGSKA (reference sequence). This CDR3 is 13 amino acids long. The germline V and J ends were trimmed by 4 bases and 7 bases, with 13 bases remaining between them. Notes on this clonotype: Its antigen is unidentified.

This clonotype originated in a human donor in good health. Material for sequencing was sorted CD4+, CD8+, or CD8+CD57+ T cells (not recorded which) from PBMCs. The V call is TRBV20-1, the J call TRBJ2-2; either TRBD1 or TRBD2 may fit D (6 bases each). The CDR3 spells CSAIKGGIGELFF. The CDR3 DNA reads as TGCAGTGCTATTAAAGGGGGGATCGGGGAGCTGTTTTTT.